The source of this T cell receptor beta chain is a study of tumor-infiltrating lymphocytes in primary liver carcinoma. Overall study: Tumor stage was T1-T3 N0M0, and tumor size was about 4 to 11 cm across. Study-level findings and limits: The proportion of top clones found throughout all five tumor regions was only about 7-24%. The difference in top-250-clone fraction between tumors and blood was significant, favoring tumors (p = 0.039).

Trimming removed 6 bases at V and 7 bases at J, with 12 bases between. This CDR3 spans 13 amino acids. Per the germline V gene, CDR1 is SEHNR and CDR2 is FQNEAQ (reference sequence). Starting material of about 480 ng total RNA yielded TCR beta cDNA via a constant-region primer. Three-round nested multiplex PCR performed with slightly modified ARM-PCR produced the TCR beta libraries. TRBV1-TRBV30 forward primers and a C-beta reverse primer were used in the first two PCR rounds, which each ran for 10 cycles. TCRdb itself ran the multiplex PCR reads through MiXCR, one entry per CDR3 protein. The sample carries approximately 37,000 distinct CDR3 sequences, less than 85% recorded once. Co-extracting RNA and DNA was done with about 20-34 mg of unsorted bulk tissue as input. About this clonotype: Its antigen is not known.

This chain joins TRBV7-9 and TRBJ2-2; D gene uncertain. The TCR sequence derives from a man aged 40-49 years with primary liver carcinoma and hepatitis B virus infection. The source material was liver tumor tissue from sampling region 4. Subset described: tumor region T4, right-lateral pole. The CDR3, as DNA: TGTGCCAGCAGTCCCAACTCCGACGGGGAGCTGTTTTTT. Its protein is CASSPNSDGELFF.